This TCR beta chain was recorded in a study of OX40 agonist ivuxolimab in advanced cancers. About the study as a whole: Ivuxolimab, which targeted the costimulatory receptor OX40 (CD134), was an agonistic, fully human IgG2 monoclonal antibody. A male proportion of under 85% and a mean age of roughly 58 years, ranging from 23 to 79, were recorded for the dose-escalation cohort. Of the approximately 54 dose-escalation patients, hepatocellular carcinoma was present in about 20, melanoma in approximately 15, renal cell carcinoma in 9 and head and neck cancer in 9. Partial responses were achieved by three dose-escalation patients, of whom one had hepatocellular carcinoma and two had cutaneous melanoma. Patients were allowed to have had prior anti-PD-1, anti-PD-L1 or anti-CTLA-4 therapy, and 40% of the dose-escalation patients had been treated with checkpoint inhibitors. Peripheral TCRbeta sequencing was intended to test whether TCR sequence diversity was altered and clonal T-cell expansion was caused by ivuxolimab. Intravenous ivuxolimab was administered to patients every 2 weeks at six dose levels: 0.01, 0.1, 0.3, 1.5, 3 and 10 mg/kg. The paper covers the monotherapy dose-escalation part of the phase I ivuxolimab trial, which included N of about 51 patients. General findings and caveats noted by the study authors: Which antigens the clonally expanded peripheral T cells were specific for was not determined. In the 0.1-3.0 mg/kg groups, partial responders had among the lowest normalized peripheral clonal expansion, particularly in CD8+ T cells. Low levels of normalized T-cell clonal expansion were also shown by some nonresponding patients. At doses from 0.1 to 3.0 mg/kg, clonal expansion was seen in both CD4+ and CD8+ blood T cells between baseline and week 6. After ivuxolimab, CD8+ T cells had more expanded clones than CD4+ T cells on average.

From cysteine to phenylalanine, the CDR3 is 15 amino acids long. This entry keeps only the CDR3 DNA: 45 bases, framed from base 1. From the germline V gene, CDR1 is MGHDK and CDR2 is SYGVNS. After removal of 3 bases from V and 4 bases from J, the junction retains 5 bases not matched to a gene. The trial excluded patients who had a history of autoimmune disease or who were on systemic immunosuppression. Peripheral blood for TCR sequencing was drawn from every dose cohort at baseline, at cycle 4 day 1 and at cycle 7 day 1. Samples came from an open-label, multicenter, first-in-human phase I dose-escalation trial of ivuxolimab. Adults with locally advanced or metastatic melanoma, renal cell carcinoma, hepatocellular carcinoma or head and neck squamous cell carcinoma were enrolled in the trial. Before TCR sequencing, CD4+ T cells and CD8+ T cells were sorted from peripheral blood as separate populations.

To sequence the TCRbeta CDR3 region, genomic DNA was isolated from the sorted cells. The immunoSEQ Assay was used to sequence the TCRbeta CDR3 regions. The source is immuneACCESS, and TCRdb retained only in-frame sequences with V and J called. Part of the clones is not carried over; for the studies checked, unresolved V genes explain less than half of this, and the remainder is unexplained. This sample holds fewer than 95,000 clones; 92% were observed only once. The ten largest make up around 3.4% of the sample. Points on this clone: The target of this receptor is not known. The record has no base qualities; no much larger clone is one base away.

This sequence was found in an adult with an advanced solid tumor such as melanoma, head and neck, liver or kidney cancer. Rearrangement joined TRBV25-1 to TRBJ2-3; TRBD1 fits 9 bases in the junction. The sample was CD4+ or CD8+ T cells sorted from blood, taken in a trial of the OX40 agonist ivuxolimab. The DNA sequence is as follows: TGTGCCAGCAGTGAGGTTGACAGGGGGGCAGATACGCAGTATTTT. It specifies CASSEVDRGADTQYF.